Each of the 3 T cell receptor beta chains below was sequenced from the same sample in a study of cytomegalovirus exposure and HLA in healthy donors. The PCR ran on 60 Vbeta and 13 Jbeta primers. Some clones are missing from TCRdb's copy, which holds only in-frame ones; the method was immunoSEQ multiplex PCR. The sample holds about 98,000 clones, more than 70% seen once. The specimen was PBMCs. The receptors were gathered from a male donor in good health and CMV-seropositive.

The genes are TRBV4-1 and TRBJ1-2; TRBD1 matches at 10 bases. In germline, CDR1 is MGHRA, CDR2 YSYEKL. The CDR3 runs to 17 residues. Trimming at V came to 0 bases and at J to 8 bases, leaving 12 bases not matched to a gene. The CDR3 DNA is TGCGCCAGCAGCCAAGATCGGCTAGGGACAGGGGCACCCGGCTACACCTTC. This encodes CASSQDRLGTGAPGYTF.

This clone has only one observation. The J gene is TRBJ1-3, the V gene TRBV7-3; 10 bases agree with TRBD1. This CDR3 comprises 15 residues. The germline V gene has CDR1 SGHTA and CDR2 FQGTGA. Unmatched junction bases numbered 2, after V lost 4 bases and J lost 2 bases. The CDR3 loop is CASSWTGGPGNTIYF. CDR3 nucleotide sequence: TGTGCCAGCAGCTGGACAGGGGGTCCTGGAAACACCATATATTTT.

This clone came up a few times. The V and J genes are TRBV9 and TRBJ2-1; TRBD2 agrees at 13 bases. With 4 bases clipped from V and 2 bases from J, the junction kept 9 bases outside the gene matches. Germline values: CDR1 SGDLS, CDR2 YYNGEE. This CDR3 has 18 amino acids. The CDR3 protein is CASSLPGLAGNTYNEQFF. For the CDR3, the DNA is TGTGCCAGCAGCTTACCGGGACTAGCGGGAAACACCTACAATGAGCAGTTCTTC.